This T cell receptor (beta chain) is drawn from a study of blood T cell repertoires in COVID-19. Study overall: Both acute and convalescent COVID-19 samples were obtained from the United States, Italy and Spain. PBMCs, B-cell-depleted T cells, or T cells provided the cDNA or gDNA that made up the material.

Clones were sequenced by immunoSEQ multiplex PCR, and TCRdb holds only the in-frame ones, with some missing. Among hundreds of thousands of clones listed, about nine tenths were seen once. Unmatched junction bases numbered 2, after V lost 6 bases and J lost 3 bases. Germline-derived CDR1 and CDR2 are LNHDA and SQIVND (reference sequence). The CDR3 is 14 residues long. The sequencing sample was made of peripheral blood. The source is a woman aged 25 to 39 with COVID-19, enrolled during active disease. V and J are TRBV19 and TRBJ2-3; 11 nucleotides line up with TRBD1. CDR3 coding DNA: TGTGCCAGTAGAGGGACAGGGGGAACAGATACGCAGTATTTT. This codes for CASRGTGGTDTQYF.